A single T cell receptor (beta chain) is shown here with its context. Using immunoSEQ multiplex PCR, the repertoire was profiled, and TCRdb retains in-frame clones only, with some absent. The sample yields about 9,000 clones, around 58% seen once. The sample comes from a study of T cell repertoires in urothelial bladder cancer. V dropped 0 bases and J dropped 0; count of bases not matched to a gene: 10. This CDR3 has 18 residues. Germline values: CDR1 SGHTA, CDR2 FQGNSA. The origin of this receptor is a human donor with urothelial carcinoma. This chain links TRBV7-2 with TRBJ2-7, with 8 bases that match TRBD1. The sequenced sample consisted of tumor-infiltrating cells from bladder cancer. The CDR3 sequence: CASSLAVMGQVSSYEQYF. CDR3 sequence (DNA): TGTGCCAGCAGCTTAGCGGTGATGGGACAGGTGAGCTCCTACGAGCAGTACTTC.